These 18 T cell receptor beta chains were all obtained from the same sample, sequenced in a study of Tregs in tolerant kidney transplant recipients. Assay used: immunoSEQ multiplex PCR; TCRdb lists only in-frame clones, some missing. The table has 110,000 or so clones, about 90% seen once. Sequencing input: CD4+ T cells from blood. The receptor set was obtained from a human donor in good health.

This clone appeared a few times. The genes are TRBV15 and TRBJ2-4, with D perhaps matching TRBD1 (5 bases). There are 16 residues in the CDR3. Looked up from germline, CDR1 is LNHNV and CDR2 is YYDKDF (reference sequence). Trimming left V 1 base short and J 9 bases short, with 19 bases between. The CDR3 loop reads CATSRGGTQGKGIQYF. CDR3 DNA: TGTGCCACCAGCAGAGGCGGAACTCAGGGCAAAGGCATTCAGTACTTC.

This chain uses TRBV5-4 with TRBJ1-2; tentative D call: TRBD1 (5 bases). The CDR3 is made up of 18 amino acids. Germline-derived CDR1 and CDR2 are SGHNT and YYREEE (reference sequence). Trimming shortened V by 0 bases and J by 4 bases, and 22 bases separated the two germline ends. The CDR3 coding sequence is TGTGCCAGCAGCTTGGATCTAGGGCAACAGGCCGCCATCTATGGCTACACCTTC. Amino acid sequence: CASSLDLGQQAAIYGYTF.

The CDR3 DNA reads TGTGCCAGCAGCCAAACGGGTAGGAATTCACCCCTCCACTTT. Translating it yields CASSQTGRNSPLHF. The chain uses TRBV14 and TRBJ1-6; D remains ambiguous. The germline CDR1 and CDR2 sequences are SGHDN and FVKESK. V lost 2 bases and J lost 7, with 9 bases in between. CDR3 length: 14 residues.

This chain uses TRBV5-6 with TRBJ2-7; 9 bases fit TRBD1. The ends lost 7 bases at V and 4 bases at J; junction bases unmatched: 9. The germline V gene has CDR1 SGHDT and CDR2 YYEEEE. The CDR3 sequence is 14 residues long. CDR3 DNA: TGTGCCAGCGGGTTACAGGGGGCATCTTACGAGCAGTACTTC. Protein: CASGLQGASYEQYF. Based on the CDR3 plus reference TRBV5-6 and TRBJ2-7, the full variable domain is DAGVTQSPTHLIKTRGQQVTLRCSPKSGHDTVSWYQQALGQGPQFIFQYYEEEERQRGNFPDRFSGHQFPNYSSELNVNALLLGDSALYLCASGLQGASYEQYFGPGTRLTVT.

Of note for this clone: A read error may produce the germline difference seen at one junction end. This sequence joins TRBV5-1 and TRBJ1-4, with 7 nucleotides matching TRBD1. Germline CDR1 reads SGHRS; CDR2 reads YFSETQ. The length of the CDR3 is 15 residues. The CDR3 region is CATSRGYATNEKLFF. As DNA, the CDR3 is TGCGCCACCAGCAGGGGGTATGCAACTAATGAAAAACTGTTTTTT. The full variable domain, in which reference TRBV5-1 and TRBJ1-4 provide the parts outside the CDR3, is KAGVTQTPRYLIKTRGQQVTLSCSPISGHRSVSWYQQTPGQGLQFLFEYFSETQRNKGNFPGRFSGRQFSNSRSEMNVSTLELGDSALYLCATSRGYATNEKLFFGSGTQLSVL.

The V call is TRBV18, the J call TRBJ1-2, with D unresolved. V was trimmed by 6 bases and J by 4 bases, leaving 15 bases between them. Germline V gene sequence: CDR1 KGHSH, CDR2 LQKENI. The CDR3 spans 14 residues. The DNA of the CDR3 is TGTGCCAGCTCTCGAGAGGGATGGGGCTATGGCTACACCTTC. This translates into CASSREGWGYGYTF.

This clone was detected once. This chain links TRBV2 with TRBJ1-5; 7 nucleotides match TRBD1. V gave up 1 base and J gave up 1 base; unmatched junction bases: 13. This CDR3 is 19 amino acids long. Germline V gene lookup returns CDR1 SNHLY and CDR2 FYNNEI. The CDR3, as DNA: TGTGCCAGCAGTGAAGGGGCGTGGACAGGTTTTGGGAGCAATCAGCCCCAGCATTTT. This encodes CASSEGAWTGFGSNQPQHF.

The chain carries TRBV6-6 and TRBJ1-3; D is undetermined. Germline values: CDR1 MNHNY, CDR2 SVGAGI (reference sequence). This CDR3 comprises 14 residues. V was shortened by 6 bases and J by 0 bases, with 9 bases between the two germline ends. Here the CDR3 reads CASSLPGSGNTIYF. CDR3 nucleotides: TGTGCCAGCAGCCTGCCGGGCTCTGGAAACACCATATATTTT.

V gene TRBV10-3 combines with J gene TRBJ2-7; D remains unclear. Germline CDR1 and CDR2: ENHRY and SYGVKD. The CDR3 consists of 14 residues. V dropped 0 bases and J dropped 3 bases, with 9 bases sitting between them. The CDR3 sequence: CAISESSFGYEQYF. The CDR3 DNA sequence: TGTGCCATCAGTGAGTCGTCCTTTGGCTACGAGCAGTACTTC.

This sequence joins TRBV5-1 and TRBJ2-5, with a possible D match to TRBD1 (7 bases). The CDR3 is made up of 15 amino acids. Germline loops: CDR1 SGHRS, CDR2 YFSETQ. V dropped 0 bases and J dropped 5 bases, with 14 bases sitting between them. The CDR3 DNA is TGCGCCAGCAGCTTGGTGGGCAGGGGGGTCGAGACCCAGTACTTC. This gives the protein CASSLVGRGVETQYF.

J is TRBJ1-1 and V is TRBV4-2; 10 bases are a match to TRBD1. Germline trimming cut 4 bases from V and 6 bases from J; bases unmatched to any gene: 8. The CDR3 has 15 residues. Germline V gene lookup returns CDR1 LGHNA and CDR2 YNFKEQ. The CDR3 sequence: CASSPDRGREAEAFF. CDR3 bases: TGTGCCAGCAGCCCCGACAGGGGGCGCGAAGCTGAAGCTTTCTTT.

The gene calls are TRBV6-6 and TRBJ1-2, with TRBD1 matching over 7 bases. The CDR3 consists of 14 residues. Per germline, CDR1 MNHNY and CDR2 SVGAGI (reference sequence). V was pared by 6 bases and J by 2 bases, with 6 bases of the junction left unmatched. The DNA for the CDR3 is TGTGCCAGCAGCTCTTCAGGGGGGAACTATGGCTACACCTTC. It yields the protein CASSSSGGNYGYTF.

V gene TRBV5-4 combines with J gene TRBJ2-1, with D unresolved. V was clipped by 2 bases and J by 9 bases, with 18 bases between them. Germline-derived CDR1 and CDR2 are SGHNT and YYREEE (reference sequence). This CDR3 is built from 15 residues. Written as DNA, the CDR3 is TGTGCCAGCAGCTTCCCCCGCCCAGGTTCCCCTGAGCAGTTCTTC. It encodes CASSFPRPGSPEQFF.

The rearrangement joins TRBV6-5 to TRBJ2-7, with D hard to call. Germline CDR1 MNHEY, CDR2 SVGAGI. Between the trimmed V and J ends, which lost 9 bases and 6 bases, there was a span of 12 bases. This CDR3 region has 11 residues. CDR3 in amino acids: CASHDYGEQYF. Here the CDR3 DNA reads TGTGCCAGTCACGATTATGGCGAGCAGTACTTC.

This sequence joins TRBV10-2 and TRBJ1-5, with D perhaps matching TRBD1 (5 bases). Looked up from germline, CDR1 is WSHSY and CDR2 is SAAADI. Trimming shortened V by 5 bases and J by 4 bases, and 15 bases separated the two germline ends. The CDR3 is made up of 15 amino acids. CDR3 in DNA: TGCGCCAGCAGTCCTACTTCGGGGGGAAATCAGCCCCAGCATTTT. This encodes CASSPTSGGNQPQHF.

This chain links TRBV5-1 with TRBJ2-1; 7 nucleotides line up with TRBD1. The V gene's germline CDR1 is SGHRS and CDR2 YFSETQ. CDR3 length: 15 amino acids. Trimming at V came to 0 bases and at J to 9 bases, leaving 9 bases not matched to a gene. DNA for the CDR3: TGCGCCAGCAGCTTGGCACAGGGGAGCATGGTTGAGCAGTTCTTC. It yields the protein CASSLAQGSMVEQFF.

The V and J genes are TRBV2 and TRBJ2-7; no clear D gene. With 5 bases removed from V and 4 bases from J, the gap between germline ends came to 6 bases. Germline values: CDR1 SNHLY, CDR2 FYNNEI. CDR3 size: 11 residues. The CDR3 loop is CASSQVYEQYF. In nucleotides, the CDR3 is TGTGCCAGCAGTCAGGTATACGAGCAGTACTTC.

The genes are TRBV6-5 and TRBJ1-1; D call uncertain. Germline CDR1 is MNHEY and CDR2 is SVGAGI. Trimming took off 7 bases at V and 4 bases at J, with 16 bases between the two ends. This CDR3 is built from 14 residues. The CDR3 is CASKPYGDSTEAFF. The CDR3 nucleotides are TGTGCCAGCAAACCCTATGGGGATAGCACTGAAGCTTTCTTT.